These 5 T cell receptor beta chains were all obtained from the same sample, sequenced in a study of blood T cell repertoires in COVID-19. Produced via immunoSEQ multiplex PCR; TCRdb's table is partial and in-frame only. The sample lists 400,000 to 450,000 clones; over 85% were seen once. Material for sequencing was peripheral blood. The receptor set was obtained from a man between 18 and 29 years old with COVID-19, enrolled during active disease.

The chain combines TRBV30 with TRBJ1-1; D is perhaps TRBD1 (5 bases). The V end lost 5 bases, the J end lost 5 bases, and 9 bases lay between the germline ends. This CDR3 region has 11 residues. Germline loops: CDR1 GTSNPN, CDR2 SVGIG (reference sequence). CDR3 sequence: CAWWRGTEAFF. In DNA, the CDR3 is TGTGCCTGGTGGAGGGGAACTGAAGCTTTCTTT.

The chain links TRBV7-9 to TRBJ2-1; 9 bases map to TRBD2. Germline V lookup: CDR1 SEHNR, CDR2 FQNEAQ (reference sequence). The CDR3 spans 14 residues. V lost 2 bases to trimming and J lost 9 bases; unmatched junction nucleotides: 5. For the CDR3, the DNA is TGTGCCAGCAGCTTACCTAGCGGGACCCCTGAGCAGTTCTTC. Translated, it gives CASSLPSGTPEQFF.

The V gene is TRBV7-3, the J gene TRBJ2-1, with D maybe TRBD1 (6 bases). The CDR3 loop spans 13 amino acids. CDR1 SGHTA and CDR2 FQGTGA come from the germline V gene. The V end was cut by 5 bases, the J end by 9 bases, with 14 bases between. The CDR3 here is CASSLVGDTEQFF. The DNA of the CDR3 is TGTGCCAGCAGCCTTGTTGGGGACACTGAGCAGTTCTTC.

CDR3 nucleotides: TGTGCCAGCAGTCAGGGGATCACACAGGATAGCAATCAGCCCCAGCATTTT. This encodes CASSQGITQDSNQPQHF. This rearrangement joins TRBV7-9 to TRBJ1-5; possible D gene TRBD1, 6 bases. Germline V gene sequence: CDR1 SEHNR, CDR2 FQNEAQ (reference sequence). The ends were cut back, 6 bases at V and 0 bases at J, with 18 bases in the middle. This CDR3 contains 17 residues.

The CDR3 nucleotides read TGTGCCAGTAGTATAGTCTACGGCTACGAGCAGTACTTC. Its translation: CASSIVYGYEQYF. The rearrangement links TRBV19 to TRBJ2-7; D call uncertain. Trimming stripped 1 base from V and 3 bases from J, with 7 bases between. CDR1 and CDR2 from the germline V gene are LNHDA and SQIVND (reference sequence). The CDR3 is made up of 13 amino acids.